This T cell receptor (beta chain) was identified in a study of blood T cell repertoires in COVID-19. The CDR3 loop spans 16 amino acids. Germline V gives CDR1 SGHRS, CDR2 YFSETQ. V lost 4 bases and J lost 4; bases outside the gene matches: 3. Produced via immunoSEQ multiplex PCR; TCRdb's table is partial and in-frame only. Among approximately 150,000 clones, about four fifths were seen once, and the ten largest hold roughly 15%. Sequencing was done on a sample of peripheral blood. The chain links TRBV5-1 to TRBJ2-3; TRBD2 matches 16 bases. This TCR derives from a human donor with acute or convalescent COVID-19. The donor label of this sample is uncertain. The CDR3 DNA sequence: TGCGCCAGCAGCAGGGGACTAGCGGGGGGGCCAGATACGCAGTATTTT. Translation gives CASSRGLAGGPDTQYF.